What follows are 29 T cell receptor beta chains derived from one specimen sequenced in a study of cytomegalovirus exposure and HLA in healthy donors. The study ran its PCR with 60 Vbeta and 13 Jbeta primers. The assay was immunoSEQ multiplex PCR, and TCRdb's table has in-frame clones only and misses some. Of about 130,000 clones listed, 81% are singletons. What was sequenced was PBMCs. These receptors were obtained from a man younger than 30 in good health and CMV-seronegative.

The V and J genes are TRBV29-1 and TRBJ2-7, with 8 bases aligning to TRBD1. CDR1 and CDR2 (germline): SQVTM, ANQGSEA. V gave up 7 bases and J gave up 3 bases; unmatched junction bases: 17. The CDR3 contains 16 residues. The CDR3 sequence is CSATQRGQVLGYEQYF. The CDR3 region has the DNA TGCAGCGCCACTCAAAGGGGACAGGTTTTGGGCTACGAGCAGTACTTC.

The chain uses TRBV5-6 and TRBJ1-6; TRBD1 matches 10 bases. Looked up from germline, CDR1 is SGHDT and CDR2 is YYEEEE. V shed 4 bases and J 8 bases; nucleotides not matched to a gene: 6. This CDR3 comprises 15 residues. CDR3 in amino acids: CASSRTGTGDSPLHF. Written as DNA, the CDR3 is TGTGCCAGCAGCCGAACCGGGACAGGGGATTCACCCCTCCACTTT. The whole variable domain, remainder taken from reference TRBV5-6 and TRBJ1-6, is DAGVTQSPTHLIKTRGQQVTLRCSPKSGHDTVSWYQQALGQGPQFIFQYYEEEERQRGNFPDRFSGHQFPNYSSELNVNALLLGDSALYLCASSRTGTGDSPLHFGNGTRLTVT.

The rearrangement links TRBV5-1 to TRBJ2-1; 10 nucleotides match TRBD2. CDR3 length: 18 amino acids. Unmatched junction bases numbered 13, after V lost 7 bases and J lost 0 bases. From germline, CDR1 is SGHRS and CDR2 YFSETQ. CDR3 region: CASWTGTSAPSSYNEQFF. The CDR3 DNA reads TGCGCCAGCTGGACCGGGACTAGCGCCCCGAGCTCCTACAATGAGCAGTTCTTC.

The chain recombines TRBV9 with TRBJ2-3; 8 bases agree with TRBD2. CDR1 is SGDLS, CDR2 YYNGEE, per germline. V shed 1 base, J shed 6 bases, and the junction held 7 bases outside the gene matches. The CDR3 loop spans 15 amino acids. The CDR3 DNA reads TGTGCCAGCAGCGTATATGGACTAGCAAGGGATACGCAGTATTTT. Protein: CASSVYGLARDTQYF. The full variable domain, its missing parts supplied by reference TRBV9 and TRBJ2-3, is DSGVTQTPKHLITATGQRVTLRCSPRSGDLSVYWYQQSLDQGLQFLIQYYNGEERAKGNILERFSAQQFPDLHSELNLSSLELGDSALYFCASSVYGLARDTQYFGPGTRLTVL.

V usage is TRBV27 and J usage is TRBJ2-7, with no clear D. The CDR3 is 13 amino acids. V lost 10 bases, J lost 5 bases, and 18 bases lay in between. Germline V gene data show CDR1 as MNHEY and CDR2 as SMNVEV (reference sequence). The CDR3: CATPRVKVHEQYF. Here the CDR3 DNA reads TGTGCCACCCCCCGGGTAAAGGTGCACGAGCAGTACTTC.

The chain joins TRBV28 to TRBJ1-6; D is unclear. Germline CDR1 reads MDHEN; CDR2 reads SYDVKM. The CDR3 consists of 13 residues. V was cut by 1 base and J by 7 bases, with 5 bases left in between. The CDR3 loop reads CASSLSANSPLHF. CDR3 coding DNA: TGTGCCAGCAGTTTATCAGCGAATTCACCCCTCCACTTT.

The chain recombines TRBV28 with TRBJ2-1; the D is unclear. Looked up from germline, CDR1 is MDHEN and CDR2 is SYDVKM. Deletions cut 5 bases from V and 0 bases from J, with 11 bases between. The CDR3 is 15 residues long. CDR3 loop: CASSQQPSSYNEQFF. CDR3 bases: TGTGCCAGCAGTCAACAGCCGAGCTCCTACAATGAGCAGTTCTTC.

The chain couples TRBV20-1 to TRBJ2-1; D might be TRBD1 (5 bases). V lost 1 base to trimming and J lost 14 bases, with 12 bases between them. The CDR3 covers 11 residues. Germline V gene lookup returns CDR1 DFQATT and CDR2 SNEGSKA (reference sequence). CDR3 in DNA: TGCAGTGCTAGAGGTGACAGAACAGAGTTCTTC. The encoded protein is CSARGDRTEFF.

The V and J genes are TRBV29-1 and TRBJ2-5, with a tentative D call TRBD2 (5 bases). In germline, CDR1 is SQVTM, CDR2 ANQGSEA. The CDR3 consists of 13 residues. The V gene lost 4 bases and the J gene lost 1 base, with 10 bases spanning the gap. CDR3 DNA: TGCAGCGTTGGGAGGCGGATCCAAGAGACCCAGTACTTC. Protein: CSVGRRIQETQYF.

The gene calls are TRBV10-3 and TRBJ1-2; 7 nucleotides align to TRBD1. J was trimmed by 2 bases and V by 9 bases; bases with no gene match: 6. The CDR3 consists of 13 residues. The V gene's germline CDR1 is ENHRY and CDR2 SYGVKD. Here the CDR3 reads CAITTGENYGYTF. The CDR3 DNA is TGTGCCATTACTACAGGGGAAAACTATGGCTACACCTTC.

The chain uses TRBV30 and TRBJ1-1, with a tentative D call TRBD1 (6 bases). The length of the CDR3 is 13 residues. V lost 5 bases to trimming and J lost 1 base, with 11 bases between them. Germline assignment: CDR1 GTSNPN and CDR2 SVGIG (reference sequence). The CDR3 is CAWSTGWNTEAFF. In DNA, the CDR3 is TGTGCCTGGTCGACAGGTTGGAACACTGAAGCTTTCTTT.

This clone came up once. V and J are TRBV5-1 and TRBJ2-7; 10 nucleotides align to TRBD2. From germline, CDR1 is SGHRS and CDR2 YFSETQ. The CDR3 loop spans 17 amino acids. With V trimmed by 0 bases and J by 1 base, 7 bases remained unmatched. The chain's CDR3 is CASSLAPSGGYSYEQYF. CDR3 sequence (DNA): TGCGCCAGCAGCTTGGCCCCTAGCGGGGGCTATTCCTACGAGCAGTACTTC.

This sequence joins TRBV7-9 and TRBJ1-1; D unclear. This CDR3 comprises 15 residues. V was shortened by 0 bases and J by 0 bases, with 8 bases between the two germline ends. Germline CDR1 SEHNR, CDR2 FQNEAQ (reference sequence). DNA of the CDR3: TGTGCCAGCAGCTTAGCCGCGGCGGTGAACACTGAAGCTTTCTTT. Its translation: CASSLAAAVNTEAFF.

For the CDR3, the DNA is TGCGCCAGCAGGTTAGCGGGGAACACCGGGGAGCTGTTTTTT. Translated: CASRLAGNTGELFF. V is TRBV5-1 and J is TRBJ2-2, with 7 bases lining up with TRBD2. The V segment lost 5 bases and the J segment 1 base; nucleotides outside the gene matches: 2. This CDR3 has 14 residues. Germline-derived CDR1 and CDR2 are SGHRS and YFSETQ.

The chain joins TRBV6-1 to TRBJ1-1, with D possibly matching TRBD1 (5 bases). Trimming shortened V by 7 bases and J by 5 bases, and 17 bases separated the two germline ends. The CDR3 has 14 residues. Per germline, CDR1 MNHNS and CDR2 SASEGT. The CDR3 spells CASTQWGGATEAFF. In DNA form, the CDR3 reads TGTGCCAGCACCCAATGGGGGGGAGCAACTGAAGCTTTCTTT.

This sequence joins TRBV7-9 and TRBJ2-7; 8 bases agree with TRBD1. V trimming: 7 bases; J trimming: 0 bases; junction bases outside the gene matches: 8. Germline lookup yields CDR1 SEHNR and CDR2 FQNEAQ (reference sequence). The CDR3 spans 15 residues. CDR3 in amino acids: CASIYRGLSSYEQYF. The CDR3 DNA is TGTGCCAGCATCTACAGGGGGTTAAGCTCCTACGAGCAGTACTTC.

This rearrangement joins TRBV28 to TRBJ1-4; D is possibly TRBD1 (6 bases). The V end was cut by 7 bases, the J end by 8 bases, with 20 bases between. This CDR3 has 15 amino acids. From germline, CDR1 is MDHEN and CDR2 SYDVKM. This CDR3 reads CASTHGGAGREKLFF. The CDR3 DNA reads as TGTGCCAGCACTCACGGGGGGGCTGGGCGAGAAAAACTGTTTTTT.

The gene calls are TRBV30 and TRBJ2-5; D possibly corresponds to TRBD2 (7 bases). Germline CDR1 and CDR2: GTSNPN and SVGIG (reference sequence). Trimming cost V 2 bases and J 9 bases, with 10 bases left between them. This CDR3 is built from 11 residues. The CDR3 sequence is CAWSLGGPQYF. CDR3 nucleotide sequence: TGTGCCTGGAGTCTGGGGGGGCCCCAGTACTTC.

The chain has TRBV29-1 and TRBJ1-5; the D gene is possibly TRBD1 (5 bases). CDR1 and CDR2 (germline): SQVTM, ANQGSEA. This CDR3 is 13 amino acids long. V lost 4 bases to trimming and J lost 6 bases, with 13 bases between them. In nucleotides, the CDR3 is TGCAGCGTTGCGGGGGGGTCCCTTCAGCCCCAGCATTTT. It translates to CSVAGGSLQPQHF. The full variable domain, its missing parts supplied by reference TRBV29-1 and TRBJ1-5, is SAVISQKPSRDICQRGTSLTIQCQVDSQVTMMFWYRQQPGQSLTLIATANQGSEATYESGFVIDKFPISRPNLTFSTLTVSNMSPEDSSIYLCSVAGGSLQPQHFGDGTRLSIL.

V usage is TRBV27 and J usage is TRBJ1-1, with D uncertain. Germline-derived CDR1 and CDR2 are MNHEY and SMNVEV (reference sequence). V was shortened by 3 bases and J by 1 base, with 6 bases between the two germline ends. This CDR3 contains 13 residues. The CDR3 is CASSFGGNTEAFF. Written as DNA, the CDR3 is TGTGCCAGCAGTTTTGGAGGGAACACTGAAGCTTTCTTT.

The chain has TRBV23-1 and TRBJ1-5; no clear D gene. TRBV23-1 qualifies as an ORF whose function is uncertain. This CDR3 spans 15 amino acids. Between the trimmed V and J ends, which lost 6 bases and 0 bases, there was a span of 12 bases. CDR3 DNA sequence: TGCGCCAGCAGGGCAGCGACGATTAGCAATCAGCCCCAGCATTTT. This encodes CASRAATISNQPQHF.

The chain recombines TRBV9 with TRBJ1-2, with D unresolved. Per the germline V gene, CDR1 is SGDLS and CDR2 is YYNGEE. The CDR3 loop spans 13 amino acids. V gave up 0 bases and J gave up 8 bases, with 11 bases separating them. CDR3 in amino acids: CASSVAKGGGYTF. DNA of the CDR3: TGTGCCAGCAGCGTAGCGAAGGGAGGAGGCTACACCTTC.

The chain has TRBV5-6 and TRBJ2-3; 8 bases are shared with TRBD2. The CDR3 has 15 amino acids. V lost 2 bases, J lost 4 bases, and 6 bases stayed unmatched. Germline V gene data show CDR1 as SGHDT and CDR2 as YYEEEE. The CDR3 loop is CASSFYSGVADTQYF. CDR3 in DNA: TGTGCCAGCAGCTTCTATAGCGGGGTTGCAGATACGCAGTATTTT.

Turning to this clone: One end of the junction fails to match germline, which may point to a read error. The rearrangement links TRBV6-6 to TRBJ2-1, with a weak D call TRBD1 (7 bases). This CDR3 is built from 16 residues. In germline, CDR1 is MNHNY, CDR2 SVGAGI (reference sequence). The CDR3 here is CASDDPGQPEGNEQLF. CDR3 DNA sequence: TGTGCCAGCGACGACCCGGGACAGCCGGAGGGGAATGAGCAGCTCTTC.

The chain uses TRBV2 and TRBJ2-5; D is unclear. Trimming pared 6 bases from V and 9 bases from J, leaving 5 bases between. Per the germline V gene, CDR1 is SNHLY and CDR2 is FYNNEI. This CDR3 region has 9 residues. The CDR3 reads CASSPSQYF. Written as DNA, the CDR3 is TGTGCCAGCAGCCCGTCCCAGTACTTC.

The chain combines TRBV21-1 with TRBJ1-1. TRBV21-1 is tagged as a pseudogene. CDR3 size: 14 residues. The DNA for the CDR3 is TGTGCCAGAAAAAGAGCGAAGGCTCCGAATGAAGCTTTCTTT. It is translated as CARKRAKAPNEAFF.

In nucleotides, the CDR3 is TGTGCCAGCAGCTTCACGGGGGGCCAAGAGACCCAGTACTTC. Amino acids: CASSFTGGQETQYF. The chain combines TRBV7-2 with TRBJ2-5; TRBD2 agrees at 7 bases. The germline V gene has CDR1 SGHTA and CDR2 FQGNSA. CDR3 length equals 14 residues. The junction had 2 bases not matched to a gene; V was cut back by 3 bases and J by 1 base.

Written as DNA, the CDR3 is TGTGCCAGCAGTAGGCGAGCGGGGGCCACAGATACGCAGTATTTT. Amino acid sequence: CASSRRAGATDTQYF. This chain joins TRBV6-6 and TRBJ2-3; 8 bases are shared with TRBD2. V gave up 5 bases and J gave up 2 bases; unmatched junction bases: 6. Looked up from germline, CDR1 is MNHNY and CDR2 is SVGAGI (reference sequence). CDR3 length equals 15 residues.

The V and J genes are TRBV7-9 and TRBJ1-2; D gene uncertain. Germline-derived CDR1 and CDR2 are SEHNR and FQNEAQ (reference sequence). V lost 2 bases and J lost 6, with 19 bases in between. The CDR3 spans 16 residues. In nucleotides, the CDR3 is TGTGCCAGCAGCTTAATTCCGCGACCGACAACCCATGGCTACACCTTC. It is translated as CASSLIPRPTTHGYTF. The entire variable domain, with the rest obtained from reference TRBV7-9 and TRBJ1-2, is as follows: DTGVSQNPRHKITKRGQNVTFRCDPISEHNRLYWYRQTLGQGPEFLTYFQNEAQLEKSRLLSDRFSAERPKGSFSTLEIQRTEQGDSAMYLCASSLIPRPTTHGYTFGSGTRLTVV.